This TCR beta chain was identified in a study of T cells in Graves' hyperthyroidism and ophthalmopathy. RNA transcripts were the template for amplifying TCR beta CDR3 regions. First-round RT-PCR of the TCR CDR3 relied on the HTBI primer set. Using its own MiXCR run on the multiplex PCR reads, TCRdb lists one record per CDR3 protein. In the table there are over 300,000 distinct CDR3 sequences, roughly 14% of which are singletons. This CDR3 has 19 residues. The germline V gene has CDR1 SGHVS and CDR2 FQNEAQ. V lost 8 bases and J lost 4; bases outside the gene matches: 22. This clonotype was seen many times. What it binds is not known. A lack of ophthalmopathy progression within 18 months defined stable Graves' hyperthyroidism. Lactation, pregnancy, other autoimmune disease or uncontrolled infection excluded patients. Study-wide findings and caveats: Blood shared most expanded thyroid clonotypes above 0.001. The model predicted ophthalmopathy a median around seven months before onset.

What was sequenced was blood. The sequence derives from a woman aged 55-70 years with Graves' hyperthyroidism. V and J are TRBV7-8 and TRBJ2-1, with 8 bases lining up with TRBD2. This CDR3 reads CASGVGFPQLADTYNEQFF. The CDR3 region has the DNA TGTGCCAGCGGGGTGGGTTTCCCCCAACTAGCGGACACATACAATGAGCAGTTCTTC.